A selection of T cell receptor beta chains follows, all from one sample in a study of OX40 agonist ivuxolimab in advanced cancers. The repertoire was sequenced with immunoSEQ multiplex PCR; TCRdb's copy has only in-frame clones and lacks some. The data show about 32,000 clones, 70% to 85% seen once. The sequencing used CD4+ or CD8+ T cells sorted from blood, collected in a trial of the OX40 agonist ivuxolimab. The receptors derive from an adult with an advanced solid tumor such as melanoma, head and neck, liver or kidney cancer. CDR3s include the opening cysteine and the closing phenylalanine or tryptophan. Clone size is stated in some rows and not others, as once, few, many or a class when expanded.

clone size: few
V gene: TRBV6-5
J gene: TRBJ1-2
CDR3 protein: CASSSRQGAGYTF

clone size: .
V gene: TRBV19
J gene: TRBJ1-3
CDR3 protein: CASSIGGDGNTIYF

clone size: .
V gene: TRBV5-1
J gene: TRBJ1-2
CDR3 protein: CASSLAETDGYTF

clone size: .
V gene: TRBV29-1
J gene: TRBJ2-1
CDR3 protein: CSVTSGGENEQFF

clone size: .
V gene: TRBV5-1
J gene: TRBJ2-7
CDR3 protein: CASQPGHSSYEQYF

clone size: .
V gene: TRBV9
J gene: TRBJ1-3
CDR3 protein: CASSVSMTTTSGNTIYF

clone size: .
V gene: TRBV5-1
J gene: TRBJ1-2
CDR3 protein: CASSLGAGLTYGYTF

clone size: .
V gene: TRBV5-1
J gene: TRBJ2-5
CDR3 protein: CASSSLLAGGQETQYF

clone size: .
V gene: TRBV7-2
J gene: TRBJ2-7
CDR3 protein: CASSLSGGGDEQYF

clone size: few
V gene: TRBV5-6
J gene: TRBJ1-2
CDR3 protein: CASSLSLNYGYTF

clone size: .
V gene: TRBV9
J gene: TRBJ1-1
CDR3 protein: CASSQDRSSTEAFF

clone size: medium-sized
V gene: TRBV6-1
J gene: TRBJ2-7
CDR3 protein: CASSVYTSGDYEQYF

clone size: .
V gene: TRBV29-1
J gene: TRBJ2-1
CDR3 protein: CSVTRGTYNEQFF